The subject of this entry is one T cell receptor beta chain. This specimen comes from a study of blood T cell repertoires in COVID-19. Turning to the study itself: The analysed material was cDNA or gDNA that came from T cells, B-cell-depleted T cells, or PBMCs.

Original analysis: Scientists estimated how many nucleated cells there were by amplifying reference gene primers. The repertoire was sequenced with immunoSEQ multiplex PCR; TCRdb's copy has only in-frame clones and lacks some. The V and J calls and clone size were taken over from that table, and D and trimming were inferred from the DNA. The table includes approximately 210,000 clones, 82% detected once. Participants, roughly 18 to 90 years old, spanned fewer than 30 US areas. The study assigned cohorts using participant-reported clinical history. The trim removed 7 bases at V and 3 bases at J, leaving 10 bases unmatched. This CDR3 is 15 amino acids long. The germline V gene encodes CDR1 LGHDT and CDR2 YNNKEL (reference sequence).

The V and J genes are TRBV3-1 (or the pseudogene TRBV3-2) and TRBJ2-7, with TRBD2 matching over 9 bases. The sequence came from a woman aged 55-70 years who had recovered from COVID-19. Sequenced material: PBMCs or T cells enriched from blood (not recorded which). The CDR3 DNA reads as TGTGCCAGCACCCCCATCGCGCGGGAGGGCTACGAGCAGTACTTC. The encoded protein is CASTPIAREGYEQYF.